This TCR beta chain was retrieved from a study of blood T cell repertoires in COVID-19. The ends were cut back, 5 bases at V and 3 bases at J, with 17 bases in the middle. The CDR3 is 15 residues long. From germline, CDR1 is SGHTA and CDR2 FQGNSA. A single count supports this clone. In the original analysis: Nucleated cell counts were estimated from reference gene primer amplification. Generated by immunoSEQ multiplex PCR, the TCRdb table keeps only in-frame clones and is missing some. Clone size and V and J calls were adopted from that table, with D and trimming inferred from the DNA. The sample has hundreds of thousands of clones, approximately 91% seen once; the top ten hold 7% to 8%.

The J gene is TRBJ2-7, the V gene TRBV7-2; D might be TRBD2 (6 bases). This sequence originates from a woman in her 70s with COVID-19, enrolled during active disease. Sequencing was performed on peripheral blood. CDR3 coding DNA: TGTGCCAGCAGCCGTGACGGGAGCCTTGGCTACGAGCAGTACTTC. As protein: CASSRDGSLGYEQYF.